Each of the 23 T cell receptor beta chains below was sequenced from the same sample in a study of T cells in Graves' hyperthyroidism and ophthalmopathy (dated by TCRdb to the late 2010s). Libraries came from multiplex PCR. Sequencer: Illumina HiSeq 2000. Amplification of TCR beta CDR3 regions was carried out from RNA transcripts. The first round of RT-PCR for the TCR CDR3 was performed with the HTBI primer set and the Qiagen OneStep RT-PCR kit. TCRdb trimmed the raw reads at Q25, called clones with MiXCR and kept productive beta chains. Rows are combined by CDR3 protein, so each entry shows the most common genes and DNA. Across this sample there are around 290,000 distinct CDR3 sequences, with approximately 12% seen only once. 7% to 8.5% of the sample rests with the top ten. Sequences were obtained from blood. The receptors were sampled from a woman in her 30s with Graves' hyperthyroidism that later progressed to Graves' ophthalmopathy.

This clonotype was seen many times. The genes are TRBV11-2 and TRBJ2-1; D possibly corresponds to TRBD2 (6 bases). The CDR3 is made up of 15 amino acids. The germline CDR1 and CDR2 sequences are SGHAT and FQNNGV. Trimming stripped 6 bases from V and 5 bases from J, with 17 bases between. CDR3 nucleotide sequence: TGTGCCAGCAGGCCCCTTCGGGGGAGCGACAATGAGCAGTTCTTC. It yields the protein CASRPLRGSDNEQFF.

This rearrangement joins TRBV5-5 to TRBJ2-7; TRBD2 aligns across 11 bases. CDR1 and CDR2 (germline): SGHKS, YYEKEE (reference sequence). V was clipped by 5 bases and J by 0 bases; unmatched bases: 4. CDR3 length: 15 residues. The CDR3 DNA follows: TGTGCCAGCAGGGGGGGACTAGCGGACTCCTACGAGCAGTACTTC. Translation: CASRGGLADSYEQYF.

A word on this clonotype: A much larger clone is a single base away; this may be a read error. The chain carries TRBV6-9 and TRBJ2-2, with D possibly being TRBD2 (5 bases). The CDR3 extends over 12 amino acids. Germline V gene data show CDR1 as MNHGY and CDR2 as SVAAGI. DNA of the CDR3: TGTGCCAGCAGTTACGGAGTGAGGGAGCTGCTTTTT. It codes for CASSYGVRELLF.

This clonotype showed up many times. The chain is built from TRBV27 and TRBJ2-1; D unclear. CDR3 length equals 13 residues. Germline lookup yields CDR1 MNHEY and CDR2 SMNVEV (reference sequence). Trimming cost V 5 bases and J 4 bases, with 9 bases left between them. CDR3: CASSGELYNEQFF. The CDR3 DNA sequence: TGTGCCAGCAGTGGTGAGTTATACAATGAGCAGTTCTTC.

This clonotype was picked up a small number of times. The chain is built from TRBV5-4 and TRBJ2-1; D could derive from TRBD1 or TRBD2 (6 bases each). Germline CDR1 is SGHNT and CDR2 is YYREEE (reference sequence). The V gene lost 0 bases and the J gene lost 1 base, with 11 bases spanning the gap. The CDR3 is 16 residues long. The CDR3 region is CASSLGGTKSYNEQFF. The CDR3, as DNA: TGTGCCAGCAGCTTGGGCGGGACAAAATCCTACAATGAGCAGTTCTTC.

This chain connects TRBV27 to TRBJ2-5; TRBD2 aligns across 9 bases. From germline, CDR1 is MNHEY and CDR2 SMNVEV (reference sequence). CDR3 size: 18 residues. Trimming cost V 2 bases and J 1 base; bases outside gene matches: 11. The CDR3 loop is CASSLKAPLAGFQETQYF. CDR3 nucleotides: TGTGCCAGCAGTTTAAAGGCACCACTAGCGGGCTTCCAAGAGACCCAGTACTTC.

This clonotype was seen repeatedly, ten times or more. The chain is built from TRBV30 and TRBJ2-4, with D perhaps matching TRBD2 (5 bases). The CDR3 consists of 15 residues. Germline assignment: CDR1 GTSNPN and CDR2 SVGIG (reference sequence). With 1 base removed from V and 6 bases from J, the gap between germline ends came to 16 bases. The CDR3, as DNA: TGTGCCTGGAGTGGATTTGGACTTGGGGTAAACATTCAGTACTTC. Amino acid sequence: CAWSGFGLGVNIQYF.

In its sample, this clonotype was seen many times. The chain combines TRBV6-1 with TRBJ2-7, with D hard to call. This CDR3 has 14 residues. Germline V gene lookup returns CDR1 MNHNS and CDR2 SASEGT. V lost 3 bases and J lost 3, with 12 bases in between. The CDR3 sequence is CASSEWAGIYEQYF. Here the CDR3 DNA reads TGTGCCAGCAGTGAGTGGGCAGGTATCTACGAGCAGTACTTC.

This clonotype was picked up many times. The genes are TRBV20-1 and TRBJ2-3, with D tentatively TRBD2 (5 bases). Germline CDR1 DFQATT, CDR2 SNEGSKA (reference sequence). The CDR3 has 15 residues. Trimming took 6 bases from V and 4 from J, leaving 20 bases between them. CDR3 sequence: CSAPRASIYPDTQYF. The CDR3 bases are TGCAGTGCCCCCCGTGCTAGCATTTATCCAGATACGCAGTATTTT.

As concerns this clonotype: A much larger clone lies one base from this, so it may be a read error. The rearrangement links TRBV6-2 or TRBV6-3 to TRBJ2-5, with a possible D match to TRBD2 (7 bases). The CDR3 is 16 amino acids. Trimming pared 6 bases from V and 2 bases from J, leaving 19 bases between. Germline V gene data show CDR1 as MNHEY and CDR2 as SVGEGT. The CDR3 loop reads CASSPRGAGRQETQYF. In nucleotides, the CDR3 is TGTGCCAGCAGCCCCAGGGGAGCGGGACGTCAAGAGACCCAGTACTTC.

This clonotype has ten or more counts. The rearrangement joins TRBV3-1 to TRBJ2-2; 10 positions match TRBD2. Germline V gene lookup returns CDR1 LGHDT and CDR2 YNNKEL (reference sequence). Unmatched junction bases numbered 7, after V lost 1 base and J lost 5 bases. The CDR3 runs to 17 residues. CDR3 residues: CASSQAPGLARTGELFF. The CDR3 DNA is TGTGCCAGCAGCCAAGCCCCGGGACTAGCGCGAACCGGGGAGCTGTTTTTT.

The genes are TRBV4-2 and TRBJ2-4; 8 bases map to TRBD1. Germline lookup yields CDR1 LGHNA and CDR2 YNFKEQ. CDR3 length: 18 residues. J was trimmed by 0 bases and V by 4 bases; bases with no gene match: 11. The CDR3 sequence: CASSPSRDRTVAKNIQYF. DNA for the CDR3: TGTGCCAGCAGCCCGTCCCGGGACAGGACAGTAGCCAAAAACATTCAGTACTTC.

This clonotype was seen at least ten times. This chain links TRBV29-1 with TRBJ2-2; D call uncertain. Deletions cut 1 base from V and 4 bases from J, with 16 bases between. The CDR3 contains 16 residues. CDR1 is SQVTM, CDR2 ANQGSEA, per germline. The CDR3 sequence is CSVEVTAVLPTGELFF. The CDR3 DNA sequence: TGCAGCGTTGAAGTGACGGCGGTTCTTCCCACCGGGGAGCTGTTTTTT.

This clonotype came up many times. This chain uses TRBV20-1 with TRBJ2-1, with D possibly matching TRBD2 (6 bases). Per germline, CDR1 DFQATT and CDR2 SNEGSKA (reference sequence). Deletions cut 6 bases from V and 5 bases from J, with 20 bases between. The CDR3 totals 15 residues. CDR3 sequence: CSAEGRGKLNNEQFF. DNA of the CDR3: TGCAGTGCAGAGGGGCGGGGAAAACTCAACAATGAGCAGTTCTTC.

V is TRBV28 and J is TRBJ2-1, with TRBD2 matching 12 bases. The CDR3 runs 16 residues. V gave up 5 bases and J gave up 8 bases; unmatched junction bases: 10. Per the germline V gene, CDR1 is MDHEN and CDR2 is SYDVKM. The chain's CDR3 is CASSQGLAGGRDEQFF. CDR3 coding DNA: TGTGCCAGCAGTCAGGGTCTAGCGGGAGGGCGAGATGAGCAGTTCTTC.

Ten or more counts support this clonotype. V and J are TRBV5-1 and TRBJ1-4; 9 bases fit TRBD1. This CDR3 is 15 amino acids long. V shed 3 bases, J shed 8 bases, and the junction held 8 bases outside the gene matches. Germline CDR1 and CDR2: SGHRS and YFSETQ. The CDR3 reads CASSSDGTGREKLFF. Here the CDR3 DNA reads TGCGCCAGCAGCTCGGACGGGACAGGGAGAGAAAAACTGTTTTTT.

This clonotype has ten or more counts. This chain links TRBV7-8 with TRBJ2-3; 7 bases are a match to TRBD1. The CDR3 is made up of 14 amino acids. After removal of 3 bases from V and 4 bases from J, the junction contained 4 bases not matched to a gene. From germline, CDR1 is SGHVS and CDR2 FQNEAQ. CDR3 nucleotide sequence: TGTGCCAGCAGCTTGACAGGGTCCGCAGATACGCAGTATTTT. Protein product: CASSLTGSADTQYF.

The V gene is TRBV4-3, the J gene TRBJ2-3; D possibly matches TRBD1 or TRBD2 (6 bases each). The CDR3 length is 15 residues. The germline V gene encodes CDR1 LGHNA and CDR2 YSLEER. Trimming removed 1 base at V and 3 bases at J, with 11 bases between. The CDR3 here is CASSQVGGQTDTQYF. The CDR3 region has the DNA TGCGCCAGCAGCCAAGTAGGGGGGCAGACAGATACGCAGTATTTT.

This clonotype was seen ten or more times. This sequence joins TRBV5-1 and TRBJ1-2; D unclear. Germline V gives CDR1 SGHRS, CDR2 YFSETQ. The CDR3 contains 16 residues. Trimming stripped 2 bases from V and 0 bases from J, with 14 bases between. The CDR3 region is CASSFQTDSPNYGYTF. The CDR3 DNA reads TGCGCCAGCAGCTTTCAGACCGACTCTCCTAACTATGGCTACACCTTC.

This clonotype was counted at least ten times. The gene calls are TRBV28 and TRBJ1-3; D is undetermined. The CDR3 loop spans 15 amino acids. The V gene's germline CDR1 is MDHEN and CDR2 SYDVKM. The ends were cut back, 5 bases at V and 4 bases at J, with 15 bases in the middle. CDR3 bases: TGTGCCAGCAGTCCCCCAGTAGGGCACGGAAACACCATATATTTT. Protein sequence: CASSPPVGHGNTIYF. Looking up the rest from reference TRBV28 and TRBJ1-3 gives the full variable domain: DVKVTQSSRYLVKRTGEKVFLECVQDMDHENMFWYRQDPGLGLRLIYFSYDVKMKEKGDIPEGYSVSREKKERFSLILESASTNQTSMYLCASSPPVGHGNTIYFGEGSWLTVV.

This chain connects TRBV18 to TRBJ2-1, with TRBD2 matching 13 bases. The germline gives CDR1 KGHSH, CDR2 LQKENI. This CDR3 has 17 residues. V lost 3 bases and J lost 6; bases outside the gene matches: 8. In DNA form, the CDR3 reads TGTGCCAGCTCACCGGAGGTCGGGACTAGCGGGATCAATGAGCAGTTCTTC. Its protein product is CASSPEVGTSGINEQFF.

This clonotype occurred many times. The chain carries TRBV20-1 and TRBJ1-3, with 8 bases identical to TRBD1. Germline V CDR1 and CDR2: DFQATT, SNEGSKA (reference sequence). The CDR3 loop spans 15 amino acids. Trimming at V came to 3 bases and at J to 5 bases, leaving 9 bases not matched to a gene. CDR3 sequence (DNA): TGCAGTGCTAGCGCAGACAGGGGTAATAGAAACACCATATATTTT. This codes for CSASADRGNRNTIYF.

This clonotype occurred many times. The CDR3 DNA follows: TGTGCCTGGAGTGTTTATCTCAAACGGGACTTTAACACAGATACGCAGTATTTT. Encoded protein: CAWSVYLKRDFNTDTQYF. The chain employs TRBV30 and TRBJ2-3; D is perhaps TRBD2 (6 bases). Germline V CDR1 and CDR2: GTSNPN, SVGIG (reference sequence). Trimming took off 0 bases at V and 2 bases at J, with 21 bases between the two ends. The CDR3 loop spans 18 amino acids.